This T cell receptor beta chain was recovered during a study of cytomegalovirus exposure and HLA in healthy donors. Among the donors, all were healthy bone marrow donors. Trimming took off 7 bases at V and 5 bases at J, with 20 bases between the two ends. The CDR3 totals 15 residues. From germline, CDR1 is ENHRY and CDR2 SYGVKD. PCR primers comprised 60 Vbeta and 13 Jbeta primers. Measured with immunoSEQ multiplex PCR; TCRdb has only the in-frame clones, and not every one. This sample has tens of thousands of clones, with about 65% found just once. This sequence joins TRBV10-3 and TRBJ2-5; D gene uncertain. This TCR was sampled from a man aged 45-65 years in good health and CMV-seropositive. Sequenced material: PBMCs. As DNA, the CDR3 is TGTGCCATCAAGCCCGGTCCAAGCGATCGGGAGACCCAGTACTTC. This translates into CAIKPGPSDRETQYF.